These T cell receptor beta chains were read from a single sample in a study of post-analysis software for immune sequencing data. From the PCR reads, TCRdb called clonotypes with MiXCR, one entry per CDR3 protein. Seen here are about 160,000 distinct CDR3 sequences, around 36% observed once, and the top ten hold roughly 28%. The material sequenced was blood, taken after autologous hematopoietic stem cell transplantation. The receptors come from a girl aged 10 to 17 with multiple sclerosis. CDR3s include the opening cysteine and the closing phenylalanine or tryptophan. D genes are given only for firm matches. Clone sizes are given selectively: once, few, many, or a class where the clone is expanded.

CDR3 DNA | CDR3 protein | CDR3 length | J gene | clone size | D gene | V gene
TGTGCCAGCAGCTTAATAGCGGGAGGGCCCTATGAGCAGTTCTTC | CASSLIAGGPYEQFF | 15 | TRBJ2-1 | few | TRBD2 | TRBV5-5
TGCAGTGCCCGGAGACCCCAGGGAAATACGCAGTATTTT | CSARRPQGNTQYF | 13 | TRBJ2-3 | few | - | TRBV20-1
TGTGCCAGTAGTATCTGGGACCCTAATCAGCCCCAGCATTTT | CASSIWDPNQPQHF | 14 | TRBJ1-5 | - | - | TRBV19
TGTGCCAGCAGCCAAGGGACATTTCGATACACAGATACGCAGTATTTT | CASSQGTFRYTDTQYF | 16 | TRBJ2-3 | few | - | TRBV14
TGTGCCAGCAGTTTAACACTAGCAGAATACAATGAGCAGTTCTTC | CASSLTLAEYNEQFF | 15 | TRBJ2-1 | many | - | TRBV27
TGTGCCAGCAGTACCAGACTAGCCCTCACCGGGGAGCTGTTTTTT | CASSTRLALTGELFF | 15 | TRBJ2-2 | - | TRBD2 | TRBV11-2
TGTGCCAGCAGTTTATCAGGACAAGGAAACACCATATATTTT | CASSLSGQGNTIYF | 14 | TRBJ1-3 | - | - | TRBV27
TGTGCCAGCAGCCACCCATTTCGAACGAACACCGGGGAGCTGTTTTTT | CASSHPFRTNTGELFF | 16 | TRBJ2-2 | - | - | TRBV7-9
TGCAGTGCCCAAGCTCAAACAGATACGCAGTATTTT | CSAQAQTDTQYF | 12 | TRBJ2-3 | - | - | TRBV20-1
TGTGCCAGCAACGAACTAGCGCTCCCCTACGAGCAGTACTTC | CASNELALPYEQYF | 14 | TRBJ2-7 | - | TRBD2 | TRBV6-2/TRBV6-3
TGTGCCAGCAGTTACTCGGGACAGGGGAACACTGAAGCTTTCTTT | CASSYSGQGNTEAFF | 15 | TRBJ1-1 | few | TRBD1 | TRBV6-6
TGTGCCAGCAGTTCCTCTGACAGGGGGGCGAACAGTGAGCAGTTCTTC | CASSSSDRGANSEQFF | 16 | TRBJ2-1 | once | TRBD1 | TRBV28
TGTGCCAGCAGTTACGGAGAGTTCTCCTACGAGCAGTACTTC | CASSYGEFSYEQYF | 14 | TRBJ2-7 | - | - | TRBV6-6
TGCAGCGTGGGTGGTAGCAATCAGCCCCAGCATTTT | CSVGGSNQPQHF | 12 | TRBJ1-5 | few | - | TRBV29-1
TGTGCCAGCAGCCAGGGGATGAGAGCCTACGAGCAGTACTTC | CASSQGMRAYEQYF | 14 | TRBJ2-7 | - | - | TRBV14
TGTGCCAGCAGCTTCAGTTCCAGGGCCCAAGAGGCCAACGTCCTGACTTTC | CASSFSSRAQEANVLTF | 17 | TRBJ2-6 | - | - | TRBV12-3/TRBV12-4
TGCGCCAGCAGCCAAGATCTAGGGCAGGGTCGGTCACCCCTCCACTTT | CASSQDLGQGRSPLHF | 16 | TRBJ1-6 | - | - | TRBV4-1
TGTGCCAGCAGCTTAGCAGGGTTTGGGAACACCGGGGAGCTGTTTTTT | CASSLAGFGNTGELFF | 16 | TRBJ2-2 | - | - | TRBV7-2
TGTGCCAGCAGTTACTCGTTAAGGGATATCCCGACCTACGAGCAGTACTTC | CASSYSLRDIPTYEQYF | 17 | TRBJ2-7 | many | - | TRBV6-2/TRBV6-3
TGTGCCAGCAGTTTTAACAGGGGGTACACTGAAGCTTTCTTT | CASSFNRGYTEAFF | 14 | TRBJ1-1 | few | TRBD1 | TRBV12-3/TRBV12-4
TGCGCCAGCAGCCAGACAGGGTTCGACGAGCAGTACTTC | CASSQTGFDEQYF | 13 | TRBJ2-7 | few | TRBD1 | TRBV4-3
TGCAGTGCTAGACCGTGGGGACACTCTAATGAAAAACTGTTTTTT | CSARPWGHSNEKLFF | 15 | TRBJ1-4 | - | - | TRBV20-1
TGCGCCAGCAGGGACGACTCCAACTATGGCTACACCTTC | CASRDDSNYGYTF | 13 | TRBJ1-2 | few | - | TRBV5-1
TGTGCCAGCACCGTAAACCGGGACACTAGCAATCGGCCCCAGCATTTT | CASTVNRDTSNRPQHF | 16 | TRBJ1-5 | - | - | TRBV6-5
TGTGCCAGCAGCCGGGGTAAGAGGGCCGCTTTCTTT | CASSRGKRAAFF | 12 | TRBJ1-1 | - | - | TRBV5-6
TGTGCCAGCTTACGCAGGGCCACTGAAGCTTTCTTT | CASLRRATEAFF | 12 | TRBJ1-1 | - | - | TRBV7-8
TGTGCCAGCAGTTGGGACAGGGGGGTAGTGGGTTTCTTT | CASSWDRGVVGFF | 13 | TRBJ1-1 | - | TRBD1 | TRBV6-5
TGTGCCAGCAGAAGGGGAGGGGAGACCCAGTACTTC | CASRRGGETQYF | 12 | TRBJ2-5 | - | TRBD2 | TRBV28
TGCAGCGTTGAGACGGGACCGCAAGAGACCCAGTACTTC | CSVETGPQETQYF | 13 | TRBJ2-5 | many | - | TRBV29-1
TGTGCCAGCAGCTTATTTAGCTCGACAACTAATGAAAAACTGTTTTTT | CASSLFSSTTNEKLFF | 16 | TRBJ1-4 | - | - | TRBV7-6
TGTGCCGGCACGAGGGGCCTCAGGGACGAGCAGTACTTC | CAGTRGLRDEQYF | 13 | TRBJ2-7 | - | - | TRBV9
TGCAGTGCTAAGCGCGGGGTCGACACAGATACGCAGTATTTT | CSAKRGVDTDTQYF | 14 | TRBJ2-3 | - | - | TRBV20-1
TGTGCCGGCAGCCTTAGCGGGGGGAGCACAGATACGCAGTATTTT | CAGSLSGGSTDTQYF | 15 | TRBJ2-3 | - | TRBD2 | TRBV7-2
TGTGCCAGCAGTGCCGGGACAGGGGACACAGATACGCAGTATTTT | CASSAGTGDTDTQYF | 15 | TRBJ2-3 | - | TRBD1 | TRBV12-3/TRBV12-4
TGCAGTGCTGCCAGACTAGCGGGAGATTGGGCAGATACGCAGTATTTT | CSAARLAGDWADTQYF | 16 | TRBJ2-3 | many | TRBD2 | TRBV20-1
TGTGCCAGCAGTTTACCAAACAGGGGGGACACAGATACGCAGTATTTT | CASSLPNRGDTDTQYF | 16 | TRBJ2-3 | - | TRBD1 | TRBV12-3/TRBV12-4
TGTGCCAGCAGCCAAGAGGCCAGGGGGCAGCCCCAGCATTTT | CASSQEARGQPQHF | 14 | TRBJ1-5 | - | TRBD1 | TRBV3-1
TGTGCCACCAGTGACAGGGAGACCCAGTACTTC | CATSDRETQYF | 11 | TRBJ2-5 | once | - | TRBV24-1
TGCAGTGCTAGGACTAGCGGGAGGGTAACAGATACGCAGTATTTT | CSARTSGRVTDTQYF | 15 | TRBJ2-3 | - | TRBD2 | TRBV20-1
TGCAGCGTTGTAGGGGGTTGGGACAATGAGCAGTTCTTC | CSVVGGWDNEQFF | 13 | TRBJ2-1 | few | - | TRBV29-1
TGTGCCAGCAGCCAAGATATGACAGGGGGCTTTGAAAAACTGTTTTTT | CASSQDMTGGFEKLFF | 16 | TRBJ1-4 | - | TRBD1 | TRBV4-2
TGCAGCGTCTGTACAGTACAGGGTTTCGACGAGCAGTACTTC | CSVCTVQGFDEQYF | 14 | TRBJ2-7 | few | - | TRBV29-1
TGCGCCAGCTCCGGAGCCGGGACAGGACATAACTATGGCTACACCTTC | CASSGAGTGHNYGYTF | 16 | TRBJ1-2 | - | TRBD1 | TRBV10-2
TGTGCCAGCAGCTTCGACCAGGGACAGGGAGCAGATACGCAGTATTTT | CASSFDQGQGADTQYF | 16 | TRBJ2-3 | - | TRBD1 | TRBV5-6
TGTGCCAGCAGCCCCGGGGTCTCGTCAATAGCGCAGTACTTC | CASSPGVSSIAQYF | 14 | TRBJ2-7 | - | - | TRBV5-4